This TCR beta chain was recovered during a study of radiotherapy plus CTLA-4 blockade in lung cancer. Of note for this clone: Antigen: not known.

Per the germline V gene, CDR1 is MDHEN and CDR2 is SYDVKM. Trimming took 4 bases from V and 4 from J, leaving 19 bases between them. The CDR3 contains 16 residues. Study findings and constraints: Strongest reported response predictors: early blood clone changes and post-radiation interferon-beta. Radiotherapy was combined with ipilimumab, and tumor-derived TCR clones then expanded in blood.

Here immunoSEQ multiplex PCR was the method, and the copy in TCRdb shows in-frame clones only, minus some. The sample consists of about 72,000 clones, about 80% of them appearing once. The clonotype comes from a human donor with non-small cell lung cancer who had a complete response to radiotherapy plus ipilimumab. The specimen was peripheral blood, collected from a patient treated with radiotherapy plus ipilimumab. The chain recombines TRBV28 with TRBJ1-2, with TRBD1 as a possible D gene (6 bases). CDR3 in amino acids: CASSSSTGGIPYGYTF. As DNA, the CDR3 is TGTGCCAGCAGTTCCTCGACAGGAGGTATACCCTATGGCTACACCTTC.